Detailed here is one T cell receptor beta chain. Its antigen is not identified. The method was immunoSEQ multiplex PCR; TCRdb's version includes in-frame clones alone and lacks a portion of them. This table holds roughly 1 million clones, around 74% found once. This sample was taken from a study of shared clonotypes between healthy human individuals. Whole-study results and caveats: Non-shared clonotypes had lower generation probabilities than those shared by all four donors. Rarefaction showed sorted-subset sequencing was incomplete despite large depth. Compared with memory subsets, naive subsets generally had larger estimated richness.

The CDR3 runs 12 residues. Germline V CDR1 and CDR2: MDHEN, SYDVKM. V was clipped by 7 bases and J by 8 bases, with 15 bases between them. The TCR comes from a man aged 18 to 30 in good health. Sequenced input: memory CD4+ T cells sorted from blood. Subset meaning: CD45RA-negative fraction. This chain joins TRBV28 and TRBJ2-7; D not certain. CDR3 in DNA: TGTGCCAGCACCTCCGCGGCCGCCCAGCAGTACTTC. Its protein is CASTSAAAQQYF.